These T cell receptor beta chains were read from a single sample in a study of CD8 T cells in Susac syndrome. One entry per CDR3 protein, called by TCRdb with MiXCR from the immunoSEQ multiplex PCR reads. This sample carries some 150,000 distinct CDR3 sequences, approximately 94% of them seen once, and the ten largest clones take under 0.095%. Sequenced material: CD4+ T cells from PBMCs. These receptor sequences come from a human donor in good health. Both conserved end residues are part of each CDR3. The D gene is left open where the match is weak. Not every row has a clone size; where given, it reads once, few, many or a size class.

TGTGCCAGCAGTGGATCTAGCAGATGGGCCGGGGAGCTGTTTTTT,CASSGSSRWAGELFF,NA,TRBV25-1,NA,TRBJ2-2
TGTGCCAGCAGCTTAAGGTCGGGGACAGGGTACACAGATACGCAGTATTTT,CASSLRSGTGYTDTQYF,NA,TRBV7-2,TRBD1,TRBJ2-3
TGCGCCAGCAGCCAAGATTGGGACAGGGTGTCAAATGAGCAGTTCTTC,CASSQDWDRVSNEQFF,NA,TRBV4-1,TRBD1,TRBJ2-1
TGTGCCAGCAGTTTAGGGGACAGGGGAGGCGGCTACACCTTC,CASSLGDRGGGYTF,NA,TRBV27,TRBD1,TRBJ1-2
TGTGCCAGCAGTGCAATCCCGGGTGGAGATACGCAGTATTTT,CASSAIPGGDTQYF,NA,TRBV2,NA,TRBJ2-3
TGTGCCAGCTCACCCCAGGGACCGTACTTTGGTGAGACCCAGTACTTC,CASSPQGPYFGETQYF,NA,TRBV18,NA,TRBJ2-5
TGCAGTGCTAGAGATGTCGGGGGTAACACTGAAGCTTTCTTT,CSARDVGGNTEAFF,NA,TRBV20-1,NA,TRBJ1-1
TGCAGTGCACCTACAGGGCTTACTGAAGCTTTCTTT,CSAPTGLTEAFF,NA,TRBV20-1,NA,TRBJ1-1
TGTGCCAGCAGCCAAGAGAGTGAGCAGTTCTTC,CASSQESEQFF,once,TRBV3-1,NA,TRBJ2-1
TGTGCCAGCTCACCACCAGTTGGCTGGCAGACCCAGTACTTC,CASSPPVGWQTQYF,once,TRBV18,NA,TRBJ2-5
TGCAGTGCTAGAGATTACTGGGGTGGAGTTGACACTGAAGCTTTCTTT,CSARDYWGGVDTEAFF,NA,TRBV20-1,NA,TRBJ1-1
TGCAGCGTTCTTACTAGCGGACCTTTATACAATGAGCAGTTCTTC,CSVLTSGPLYNEQFF,NA,TRBV29-1,TRBD2,TRBJ2-1
TGTGCCAGCAGCCAAATACAACGCAAAAGGTCTACTACCGGGGAGCTGTTTTTT,CASSQIQRKRSTTGELFF,NA,TRBV5-6,NA,TRBJ2-2
TGCAGTGCTAGAGAAGGAACAGATACGCAGTATTTT,CSAREGTDTQYF,once,TRBV20-1,NA,TRBJ2-3
TGTGCCAGCAGTACAGAAATGAACACTGAAGCTTTCTTT,CASSTEMNTEAFF,NA,TRBV27,NA,TRBJ1-1
TGTGCCAGCAGCTTGGAGACTAGTTACTACGAGCAGTACTTC,CASSLETSYYEQYF,NA,TRBV5-8,NA,TRBJ2-7
TGCGCCAGCAGCTTCCAGCGGGGGACGGCAGCAGATACGCAGTATTTT,CASSFQRGTAADTQYF,NA,TRBV5-1,TRBD2,TRBJ2-3
TGTGCCAGCAGCGTAGGGGCTAGCGGGATGGAGACCCAGTACTTC,CASSVGASGMETQYF,NA,TRBV9,TRBD2,TRBJ2-5
TGTGCCAGCAGTCTGGACAGAGGAATGAACACTGAAGCTTTCTTT,CASSLDRGMNTEAFF,NA,TRBV12-3/TRBV12-4,NA,TRBJ1-1
TGTGCCAGCAGTTTAGGAGGGACAGGGGAAGAGACCCAGTACTTC,CASSLGGTGEETQYF,NA,TRBV28,TRBD1,TRBJ2-5
TGCAGCGTCGCCGCACTAGCGGGAGTCTTCAATGAGCAGTTCTTC,CSVAALAGVFNEQFF,once,TRBV29-1,TRBD2,TRBJ2-1
TGCGCCAGCAGCCCTCCTCTAGCGTACTACGAGCAGTACTTC,CASSPPLAYYEQYF,NA,TRBV5-1,NA,TRBJ2-7
TGTGCCAGCAGTGAAAGGAGGCCGAACTATGGCTACACCTTC,CASSERRPNYGYTF,NA,TRBV2,NA,TRBJ1-2
TGTGCCAGCAGTGAAGGCTTAAACACCGGGGAGCTGTTTTTT,CASSEGLNTGELFF,NA,TRBV2,NA,TRBJ2-2
TGTGCCAGCAGCTTGGGACTAGCGGGACAGTACGAGCAGTACTTC,CASSLGLAGQYEQYF,once,TRBV5-4,TRBD2,TRBJ2-7
TGTGCCAGCAGCCGTAGCCCTATAGGCACTGAAGCTTTCTTT,CASSRSPIGTEAFF,NA,TRBV6-1,NA,TRBJ1-1
TGTGCCAGTAGTTACCGGGCTCCGGACACTGAAGCTTTCTTT,CASSYRAPDTEAFF,NA,TRBV19,NA,TRBJ1-1
TGTGCCAGCAGCGTTTTAAGCGGGAGGGCCACCGGGGAGCTGTTTTTT,CASSVLSGRATGELFF,NA,TRBV9,TRBD2,TRBJ2-2
TGTGCCACCAGTGATCAGACGGGACGGAGCCAAGAGCCCCAGTACTTC,CATSDQTGRSQEPQYF,NA,TRBV24-1,NA,TRBJ2-5
TGTGCCAGCAGGGGTGGGACGGCCCTTGCAGATACGCAGTATTTT,CASRGGTALADTQYF,NA,TRBV5-4,NA,TRBJ2-3
TGTGCCTGGAGTCACGGACTAGCGGGAAAAGGGTCCTACAATGAGCAGTTCTTC,CAWSHGLAGKGSYNEQFF,NA,TRBV30,TRBD2,TRBJ2-1
TGTGCCAGCAGTGGGACACAGCACAATGAGCAGTTCTTC,CASSGTQHNEQFF,NA,TRBV12-3/TRBV12-4,NA,TRBJ2-1
TGTGCCACCAGTGACCATAGGACGGGGAGCAATCAGCCCCAGCATTTT,CATSDHRTGSNQPQHF,NA,TRBV24-1,NA,TRBJ1-5
TGCAGTGCCTTTATCGGTGGGACTAGCGTTGATGAGCAGTTCTTC,CSAFIGGTSVDEQFF,NA,TRBV20-1,TRBD2,TRBJ2-1
TGTGCCAGCAGCTTAAGGGCGGGAGGGCACTACAATGAGCAGTTCTTC,CASSLRAGGHYNEQFF,NA,TRBV7-8,TRBD2,TRBJ2-1
TGTGCCACCGCGGGTGGGGGTTCAGAGACCCAGTACTTC,CATAGGGSETQYF,NA,TRBV2,NA,TRBJ2-5
TGTGCCAGCAGCTTAAGGCCAGGGGACCAAGAGACCCAGTACTTC,CASSLRPGDQETQYF,NA,TRBV11-3,NA,TRBJ2-5
TGCGCCAGCAGCCTCGGAGGGGGGACGATCGGAAACACCATATATTTT,CASSLGGGTIGNTIYF,NA,TRBV5-1,NA,TRBJ1-3
TGTGCCAGCAGCTTGGGGGACCGAAGGAAAGAGACCCAGTACTTC,CASSLGDRRKETQYF,NA,TRBV5-4,NA,TRBJ2-5
TGTGCCAGCAGGCTCAGGGTCGGTTCGGGTCGGCATACGCAGTATTTT,CASRLRVGSGRHTQYF,once,TRBV12-3/TRBV12-4,NA,TRBJ2-3
TGTGCCAGCTCGAGCGGGAGTGCCACAGATACGCAGTATTTT,CASSSGSATDTQYF,NA,TRBV18,TRBD2,TRBJ2-3
TGCAGTGCCGCCCCCGGGACAGGGCTCTTCGGGCAGTACTTC,CSAAPGTGLFGQYF,NA,TRBV20-1,TRBD1,TRBJ2-7
TGTGCCACCAAGGGGGACAGGGGTAGCAATCAGCCCCAGCATTTT,CATKGDRGSNQPQHF,NA,TRBV25-1,TRBD1,TRBJ1-5
TGTGCCAGTACCCCCATAGGGCAGGCCGACTATGGCTACACCTTC,CASTPIGQADYGYTF,NA,TRBV19,NA,TRBJ1-2
TGTGCCAGTAGCCCGCCGGGACGGTGGAACACTGAAGCTTTCTTT,CASSPPGRWNTEAFF,NA,TRBV19,NA,TRBJ1-1